This TCR beta chain was observed in a study of glioma-infiltrating T cells after dendritic cell vaccination. Study-level background: Patients received three intradermal dendritic cell vaccine injections at biweekly intervals.

Here immunoSEQ multiplex PCR was the method, and the copy in TCRdb shows in-frame clones only, minus some. The sample lists roughly 82,000 clones, over 85% occurring once. PBMC were collected before vaccination, two weeks after the third vaccination, and at progression. The sequences come from blood, collected before dendritic cell vaccination. The receptor comes from a human donor with glioblastoma.

This CDR3 reads CASSNTGTTDTQYF. CDR3 nucleotides: TGCGCCAGCTCAAACACAGGGACCACAGATACGCAGTATTTT. The rearrangement links TRBV10-1 to TRBJ2-3; TRBD1 is a possible D gene (6 bases). V lost 8 bases, J lost 2 bases, and 14 bases lay in between. Germline values: CDR1 WNHNN, CDR2 SYGVQD (reference sequence). The CDR3 is made up of 14 amino acids.